The 29 T cell receptor beta chains reported below all come from one sample, sequenced in a study of T cells after yellow fever vaccination. TCRdb ran MiXCR on the 5' RACE reads and lists one entry per CDR3 protein. Among around 230,000 distinct CDR3 sequences, approximately 6.8% were seen once, and the ten largest hold more than 0.85%. This sample comprised CD4+ T cells sorted from PBMCs, obtained on the day of the yellow fever booster vaccination. These receptors all stem from a young man who received the YFV17D yellow fever vaccine.

This clonotype has just one count. The chain joins TRBV5-6 to TRBJ2-1; 9 bases match TRBD1. The V segment lost 2 bases and the J segment 2 bases; nucleotides outside the gene matches: 8. Germline CDR1 SGHDT, CDR2 YYEEEE. This CDR3 region has 17 residues. CDR3 sequence (DNA): TGTGCCAGCAGCTTATTAATCGGACAGGGGACCTACAATGAGCAGTTCTTC. As protein: CASSLLIGQGTYNEQFF. Full variable domain (rest looked up from reference TRBV5-6 and TRBJ2-1): DAGVTQSPTHLIKTRGQQVTLRCSPKSGHDTVSWYQQALGQGPQFIFQYYEEEERQRGNFPDRFSGHQFPNYSSELNVNALLLGDSALYLCASSLLIGQGTYNEQFFGPGTRLTVL.

The rearrangement joins TRBV12-5 to TRBJ2-2; 8 bases line up with TRBD1. This CDR3 spans 15 amino acids. V shed 1 base, J shed 6 bases, and the junction held 4 bases outside the gene matches. Germline V gene lookup returns CDR1 LGHNT and CDR2 FRNRAP. CDR3 sequence: CASGLGRGQSGELFF. CDR3 DNA: TGTGCTAGTGGTTTGGGCAGGGGGCAATCCGGGGAGCTGTTTTTT.

The CDR3 nucleotides read TGCGCCAGCAGCTTGGATCGGGGGAGAGCTTTCTTT. Protein: CASSLDRGRAFF. The chain employs TRBV5-1 and TRBJ1-1, with D possibly matching TRBD1 (5 bases). Germline CDR1 reads SGHRS; CDR2 reads YFSETQ. Between the trimmed V and J ends, which lost 0 bases and 10 bases, there was a span of 10 bases. This CDR3 comprises 12 residues.

This clonotype was picked up many times. This chain uses TRBV6-5 with TRBJ1-1; D is unclear. CDR1 and CDR2 from the germline V gene are MNHEY and SVGAGI. This CDR3 comprises 15 residues. V lost 0 bases to trimming and J lost 6 bases, with 14 bases between them. The CDR3 DNA follows: TGTGCCAGCAGTTACTCCGCTATCGGAAGCCCTGAAGCTTTCTTT. The encoded protein is CASSYSAIGSPEAFF.

This clonotype has only a few counts. The V call is TRBV19, the J call TRBJ2-1; D may match TRBD1 or TRBD2 (5 bases each). CDR1 is LNHDA and CDR2 is SQIVND in the germline V gene (reference sequence). The CDR3 spans 14 residues. Deletions cut 5 bases from V and 2 bases from J, with 10 bases between. The CDR3 is CASSRGGPYNEQFF. CDR3 in DNA: TGTGCCAGTAGTCGGGGCGGGCCCTACAATGAGCAGTTCTTC.

This clonotype was observed many times. This sequence joins TRBV9 and TRBJ2-6; D is unclear. This CDR3 comprises 14 residues. Germline assignment: CDR1 SGDLS and CDR2 YYNGEE. Trimming pared 4 bases from V and 6 bases from J, leaving 11 bases between. The CDR3 bases are TGTGCCAGCAGCCCGAGCAACTTGGCCAACGTCCTGACTTTC. It codes for CASSPSNLANVLTF.

This chain links TRBV5-1 with TRBJ2-5; tentatively, D is TRBD1 or TRBD2 (7 bases each). The V end was cut by 3 bases, the J end by 0 bases, with 12 bases between. CDR1 and CDR2 (germline): SGHRS, YFSETQ. The CDR3 consists of 15 residues. The CDR3, as DNA: TGCGCCAGCAGCTGGGGGGGACAGAACCAAGAGACCCAGTACTTC. It translates to CASSWGGQNQETQYF.

As for this clonotype: A read error may explain this, as a much larger clone is one base away. The chain combines TRBV6-6 with TRBJ2-3; D possibly corresponds to TRBD1 (6 bases). The CDR3 runs to 13 residues. CDR1 is MNHNY and CDR2 is SVGAGI in the germline V gene (reference sequence). Between the trimmed V and J ends, which lost 11 bases and 5 bases, there was a span of 17 bases. The CDR3 nucleotides are TGTGCCTGCAAGAGGCAGGGGCAAGATACGCAGTATTTT. It encodes CACKRQGQDTQYF.

This clonotype was counted only a few times. This chain joins TRBV12-3 or TRBV12-4 and TRBJ2-1; 7 bases line up with TRBD2. The CDR3 extends over 13 amino acids. The V and J ends lost 6 bases and 7 bases, in that order; junction bases with no gene match: 6. The CDR3 protein is CASRAGLINEQFF. The CDR3 DNA sequence: TGTGCCAGCAGAGCGGGACTAATAAATGAGCAGTTCTTC.

The chain joins TRBV29-1 to TRBJ2-1; a weak D match, TRBD2 (5 bases). The CDR3 length is 15 residues. V lost 0 bases, J lost 3 bases, and 12 bases lay in between. The V gene's germline CDR1 is SQVTM and CDR2 ANQGSEA. The CDR3 sequence: CSVEDLLARYNEQFF. In nucleotides, the CDR3 is TGCAGCGTTGAAGATCTTCTAGCCCGCTACAATGAGCAGTTCTTC.

This clonotype was observed many times. V and J are TRBV5-8 and TRBJ2-5; 9 bases fit TRBD1. Per germline, CDR1 SGHTS and CDR2 YDEGEE. The CDR3 consists of 15 residues. The ends lost 4 bases at V and 0 bases at J; junction bases unmatched: 4. The CDR3 DNA reads as TGTGCCAGCAGCGGAGGGACAGGGTACCAAGAGACCCAGTACTTC. This sequence encodes CASSGGTGYQETQYF. Supplemented by reference TRBV5-8 and TRBJ2-5, the full variable domain reads EAGVTQSPTHLIKTRGQQATLRCSPISGHTSVYWYQQALGLGLQFLLWYDEGEERNRGNFPPRFSGRQFPNYSSELNVNALELEDSALYLCASSGGTGYQETQYFGPGTRLLVL.

This clonotype was detected a few times. The chain carries TRBV6-5 and TRBJ2-1, with TRBD2 as a possible D gene (8 bases). CDR1 is MNHEY, CDR2 SVGAGI, per germline. The CDR3 loop spans 17 amino acids. The V gene lost 2 bases and the J gene lost 5 bases, with 19 bases spanning the gap. The DNA for the CDR3 is TGTGCCAGCAGTTACAGGGGGCCGACTAGCGCCCACAATGAGCAGTTCTTC. This translates into CASSYRGPTSAHNEQFF.

This sequence joins TRBV23-1 and TRBJ1-5; D is uncertain. TRBV23-1 falls under the ORF class, with uncertain function. The CDR3 runs to 16 residues. V was pared by 0 bases and J by 0 bases, with 9 bases between. CDR3 sequence: CASSQSRSYSNQPQHF. The CDR3 region has the DNA TGCGCCAGCAGTCAATCTCGGAGTTATAGCAATCAGCCCCAGCATTTT.

This clonotype came up many times. The gene calls are TRBV20-1 and TRBJ2-3, with D possibly matching TRBD2 (5 bases). Germline-derived CDR1 and CDR2 are DFQATT and SNEGSKA (reference sequence). Deletions cut 6 bases from V and 6 bases from J, with 10 bases between. CDR3 size: 11 residues. This CDR3 is CSAPSGDTQYF. CDR3 sequence (DNA): TGCAGTGCCCCAAGCGGCGATACGCAGTATTTT.

In this sample, this clonotype turned up many times. V is TRBV20-1 and J is TRBJ2-4, with D perhaps assigned TRBD1 or TRBD2 (5 bases each). V lost 6 bases and J 0 bases, leaving 12 bases between the germline ends. CDR3 length: 14 residues. The germline CDR1 and CDR2 sequences are DFQATT and SNEGSKA (reference sequence). The CDR3 bases are TGCAGTGCCCGTTGGGGGTTAGCCAAAAACATTCAGTACTTC. Encoded protein: CSARWGLAKNIQYF.

This clonotype was seen ten or more times. The chain has TRBV29-1 and TRBJ2-5; 10 bases fit TRBD2. Per the germline V gene, CDR1 is SQVTM and CDR2 is ANQGSEA. CDR3 size: 12 residues. V was pared by 7 bases and J by 5 bases, with 4 bases of the junction left unmatched. CDR3 protein: CSGWTSGETQYF. CDR3 sequence (DNA): TGCAGCGGATGGACTAGCGGCGAGACCCAGTACTTC.

The chain employs TRBV12-5 and TRBJ2-7, with TRBD1 as a possible D gene (6 bases). Trimming took 6 bases from V and 7 from J, leaving 22 bases between them. The CDR3 extends over 15 amino acids. The germline V gene encodes CDR1 LGHNT and CDR2 FRNRAP. The chain's CDR3 is CASGRMGTGSNEQYF. The CDR3 coding sequence is TGTGCTAGTGGCCGTATGGGAACAGGGTCGAATGAGCAGTACTTC.

The rearrangement links TRBV10-1 to TRBJ2-1; 10 bases match TRBD2. Germline CDR1 and CDR2: WNHNN and SYGVQD (reference sequence). The V gene end was trimmed by 6 bases and the J gene end by 7 bases; junction bases not matched to a gene: 6. The CDR3 is 14 amino acids. CDR3 sequence: CASRYLAGENEQFF. The CDR3 DNA sequence: TGCGCCAGCAGATACCTAGCGGGAGAAAATGAGCAGTTCTTC.

In its sample, this clonotype was seen a few times. The chain links TRBV5-1 to TRBJ1-1; 7 bases map to TRBD1. Trimming took 3 bases from V and 10 from J; bases not matched to a gene: 21. The germline CDR1 and CDR2 sequences are SGHRS and YFSETQ. The CDR3 spans 17 residues. CDR3 in amino acids: CASSSRYGGTVVASAFF. In DNA form, the CDR3 reads TGCGCCAGCAGCTCGCGCTATGGCGGGACAGTCGTCGCGTCAGCTTTCTTT.

This clonotype was counted ten times or more. The V and J genes are TRBV27 and TRBJ2-7, with 9 bases lining up with TRBD2. The J segment lost 4 bases and the V segment lost 3 bases, leaving 10 bases of the junction unmatched. The CDR3 covers 16 residues. Germline CDR1 reads MNHEY; CDR2 reads SMNVEV (reference sequence). The CDR3 DNA is TGTGCCAGCAGTTTGGGGAGCGGGAGGTTTATTTACGAGCAGTACTTC. It encodes CASSLGSGRFIYEQYF.

The V call is TRBV5-1, the J call TRBJ2-1; TRBD1 agrees at 7 bases. V gave up 6 bases and J gave up 8 bases; unmatched junction bases: 8. The germline V gene has CDR1 SGHRS and CDR2 YFSETQ. The CDR3 is 13 amino acids. The CDR3 sequence is CASTEVGGDEQFF. Written as DNA, the CDR3 is TGCGCCAGCACCGAGGTAGGGGGCGATGAGCAGTTCTTC.

This clonotype was counted many times. The chain joins TRBV11-3 to TRBJ2-1; possibly TRBD2 for D (6 bases). In germline, CDR1 is SGHNT, CDR2 YENEEA. Between the trimmed V and J ends, which lost 1 base and 8 bases, there was a span of 15 bases. The length of the CDR3 is 15 residues. In DNA form, the CDR3 reads TGTGCCAGCAGCTTAGGTAGTTTAGGGAGGCATGAGCAGTTCTTC. Its translation is CASSLGSLGRHEQFF.

The chain combines TRBV3-1 with TRBJ2-2; a possible D gene is TRBD1 (5 bases). The CDR3 has 16 amino acids. Germline V gene sequence: CDR1 LGHDT, CDR2 YNNKEL (reference sequence). V was clipped by 4 bases and J by 4 bases, with 16 bases between them. The CDR3 nucleotides read TGTGCCAGCAGCCGCCAGGGATCCTTTGCCACCGGGGAGCTGTTTTTT. As protein: CASSRQGSFATGELFF.

This clonotype was found many times. The chain links TRBV7-9 to TRBJ2-3; possibly TRBD1 for D (5 bases). The CDR3 has 16 residues. Per germline, CDR1 SEHNR and CDR2 FQNEAQ (reference sequence). The germline V and J ends were trimmed by 4 bases and 3 bases, with 17 bases remaining between them. The CDR3 DNA follows: TGTGCCAGCAGCTCCCGCAGGGCCGCAAGGACAGATACGCAGTATTTT. Amino acid sequence: CASSSRRAARTDTQYF.

This clonotype was recorded a few times. The genes are TRBV10-3 and TRBJ2-3, with 8 bases that match TRBD1. Germline lookup yields CDR1 ENHRY and CDR2 SYGVKD. This CDR3 is 13 amino acids long. V lost 10 bases to trimming and J lost 0 bases; unmatched junction nucleotides: 3. The CDR3 loop reads CATGTGSTDTQYF. The CDR3 DNA sequence: TGTGCCACCGGGACAGGCAGCACAGATACGCAGTATTTT.

The V gene is TRBV29-1, the J gene TRBJ1-2; D is unresolved. The ends were cut back, 5 bases at V and 7 bases at J, with 14 bases in the middle. CDR1 SQVTM and CDR2 ANQGSEA come from the germline V gene. This CDR3 spans 12 amino acids. The CDR3 reads CSVRRDRGGYTF. CDR3 nucleotides: TGCAGCGTTCGGAGGGATCGGGGTGGCTACACCTTC.

The chain is built from TRBV20-1 and TRBJ2-7; TRBD2 agrees at 8 bases. This CDR3 region has 16 residues. Per germline, CDR1 DFQATT and CDR2 SNEGSKA (reference sequence). The V segment lost 6 bases and the J segment 3 bases; nucleotides outside the gene matches: 16. CDR3 DNA: TGCAGTGCGCGGGGAGAGGGAACTAGCGGAGTCTACGAGCAGTACTTC. Amino acids: CSARGEGTSGVYEQYF.

This clonotype was detected only once. This may come from a read error, since a much larger clone is one base off. The V gene is TRBV7-7, the J gene TRBJ2-3; D not resolved. The CDR3 loop spans 13 amino acids. Per the germline V gene, CDR1 is SSHAT and CDR2 is FNYEAQ (reference sequence). CDR3 nucleotides: TGTGCTAGCAGCCAATCAGACACAGATACGCAGTATTTT. Amino acids: CASSQSDTDTQYF.

V is TRBV20-1 and J is TRBJ2-3; D not certain. V was cut by 3 bases and J by 0 bases, with 7 bases left in between. The CDR3 runs to 13 residues. Germline V gene lookup returns CDR1 DFQATT and CDR2 SNEGSKA (reference sequence). The CDR3 DNA sequence: TGCAGTGCTAGCGGAGCTAGCACAGATACGCAGTATTTT. It encodes CSASGASTDTQYF.